The next 26 T cell receptor beta chains were all read from a single sample in a study of T cells expressing NK-cell markers. TCRdb reworked the 5' RACE reads into one entry per CDR3 protein, no DNA. This listing includes a few hundred thousand distinct CDR3 sequences. The sample consisted of blood T cells: a sorted CD56 or NKG2C T cell subset, CD4+ or CD8+ T cells, or bulk PBMC T cells (not recorded which). Receptor source: a man between 18 and 69 years old in good health.

J is TRBJ2-1 and V is TRBV7-9; TCRdb calls TRBD2, which cannot be checked without DNA. Germline CDR1 reads SEHNR; CDR2 reads FQNEAQ (reference sequence). The CDR3 has 13 residues. The CDR3 sequence: CASSLGREDEQFF.

The chain has TRBV6-1 and TRBJ2-1. This CDR3 comprises 11 residues. In germline, CDR1 is MNHNS, CDR2 SASEGT. The CDR3 region is CASSPHNEQFF.

The V call is TRBV5-1, the J call TRBJ2-3. Per the germline V gene, CDR1 is SGHRS and CDR2 is YFSETQ. The CDR3 runs 15 residues. CDR3 loop: CASSSERQSTDTQYF.

V gene TRBV12-3 or TRBV12-4 combines with J gene TRBJ1-1; without DNA, the TCRdb call of TRBD1 cannot be checked. This CDR3 has 15 residues. The CDR3 loop is CASSYRRDMNTEAFF.

The chain uses TRBV7-2 and TRBJ2-5; TCRdb selects TRBD2, and the lack of DNA leaves this call unchecked. The CDR3 totals 17 residues. Germline lookup yields CDR1 SGHTA and CDR2 FQGNSA. The CDR3 region is CASSLIGGGAGRETQYF.

CDR3 in amino acids: CASSYRLGQGTSSGANVLTF. The chain links TRBV6-2 or TRBV6-3 to TRBJ2-6; TCRdb picks TRBD1, but there is no DNA to check that call. The CDR3 length is 20 residues. In germline, CDR1 is MNHEY, CDR2 SVGEGT.

The CDR3: CASSPDRDPYEQYF. The chain couples TRBV18 to TRBJ2-7; TCRdb indicates TRBD1, and absent DNA this call remains unverified. This CDR3 contains 14 residues. Per the germline V gene, CDR1 is KGHSH and CDR2 is LQKENI.

The chain is built from TRBV27 and TRBJ2-1; TCRdb designates TRBD1, a call that cannot be tested without DNA. The CDR3 sequence is 19 residues long. Germline loops: CDR1 MNHEY, CDR2 SMNVEV (reference sequence). CDR3 in amino acids: CASSRRGWGDPSSYNEQFF.

The chain recombines TRBV7-8 with TRBJ1-6; TCRdb calls TRBD1, which cannot be checked without DNA. Germline CDR1 is SGHVS and CDR2 is FQNEAQ. The CDR3 sequence is 16 residues long. CDR3 sequence reads: CASSPSTGGGNSPLHF. Combining the CDR3 with reference TRBV7-8 and TRBJ1-6 gives the whole variable domain GAGVSQSPRYKVAKRGQDVALRCDPISGHVSLFWYQQALGQGPEFLTYFQNEAQLDKSGLPSDRFFAERPEGSVSTLKIQRTQQEDSAVYLCASSPSTGGGNSPLHFGNGTRLTVT.

V is TRBV6-2 or TRBV6-3 and J is TRBJ2-5; TCRdb calls TRBD2, which cannot be checked without DNA. The CDR3 is made up of 16 amino acids. Germline V gene sequence: CDR1 MNHEY, CDR2 SVGEGT. The CDR3 loop is CASSYASGGVDETQYF.

The chain combines TRBV24-1 with TRBJ2-7; TCRdb gives TRBD1 as the D gene, but with no DNA this cannot be confirmed. Germline V gene sequence: CDR1 KGHDR, CDR2 SFDVKD. The CDR3 runs 14 residues. The CDR3 region is CATSGTGLTSEQYF.

The CDR3 loop reads CASSPGTSGLTDTQYF. The genes are TRBV7-2 and TRBJ2-3; TCRdb selects TRBD2, and the lack of DNA leaves this call unchecked. This CDR3 has 16 residues. CDR1 and CDR2 (germline): SGHTA, FQGNSA.

This rearrangement joins TRBV4-1 to TRBJ2-7; the TRBD1 assignment by TCRdb is unverifiable without DNA. Germline V gene sequence: CDR1 MGHRA, CDR2 YSYEKL. The CDR3 has 18 residues. The CDR3 sequence is CASSQDSLRTGLSYEQYF.

This sequence joins TRBV7-3 and TRBJ2-7; the D call of TRBD2 rests on TCRdb alone, since no DNA is present to check it. Germline V gene data show CDR1 as SGHTA and CDR2 as FQGTGA. CDR3 length: 13 amino acids. The CDR3 region is CASRNYAGSEQYF.

This chain links TRBV7-2 with TRBJ2-3; lacking DNA, the TRBD1 call made by TCRdb goes unchecked. The CDR3 has 15 residues. CDR1 and CDR2 from the germline V gene are SGHTA and FQGNSA. This CDR3 reads CASSFIRVSTDTQYF.

This chain uses TRBV20-1 with TRBJ2-3; TCRdb lists TRBD1, though no DNA is available to test this call. The germline CDR1 and CDR2 sequences are DFQATT and SNEGSKA (reference sequence). The CDR3 sequence is 16 residues long. The CDR3 is CSARDGQGTGTDTQYF.

The rearrangement links TRBV27 to TRBJ1-1; TCRdb's D call, TRBD1, is unchecked because there is no DNA. The CDR3 sequence is 13 residues long. The V gene's germline CDR1 is MNHEY and CDR2 SMNVEV (reference sequence). CDR3 residues: CASSLGAGSEAFF.

The chain employs TRBV3-1 and TRBJ1-2. The germline CDR1 and CDR2 sequences are LGHDT and YNNKEL (reference sequence). This CDR3 region has 14 residues. The CDR3 reads CASSREGLYYGYTF.

The chain joins TRBV7-2 to TRBJ1-2; TCRdb designates TRBD1, a call that cannot be tested without DNA. Germline loops: CDR1 SGHTA, CDR2 FQGNSA. This CDR3 has 15 residues. The CDR3 sequence: CASSLGDGINYGYTF.

The rearrangement links TRBV20-1 to TRBJ1-1; TCRdb designates TRBD1, a call that cannot be tested without DNA. The germline V gene has CDR1 DFQATT and CDR2 SNEGSKA (reference sequence). This CDR3 contains 13 residues. CDR3 loop: CSASPGADTEAFF.

CDR3 sequence reads: CASSSTPGGNTEAFF. V and J are TRBV7-9 and TRBJ1-1; the D call of TRBD1 rests on TCRdb alone, since no DNA is present to check it. Germline lookup yields CDR1 SEHNR and CDR2 FQNEAQ (reference sequence). This CDR3 is 15 amino acids long. The complete variable domain, with remaining parts taken from reference TRBV7-9 and TRBJ1-1, reads DTGVSQNPRHKITKRGQNVTFRCDPISEHNRLYWYRQTLGQGPEFLTYFQNEAQLEKSRLLSDRFSAERPKGSFSTLEIQRTEQGDSAMYLCASSSTPGGNTEAFFGQGTRLTVV.

CDR3 sequence reads: CASSQRGSGVLGSPLHF. The chain employs TRBV14 and TRBJ1-6; TCRdb indicates TRBD1, and absent DNA this call remains unverified. The CDR3 extends over 17 amino acids. The germline V gene encodes CDR1 SGHDN and CDR2 FVKESK.

The chain combines TRBV7-3 with TRBJ2-1; TCRdb proposes TRBD2, but this gene call is untestable without DNA. This CDR3 has 15 amino acids. The germline V gene encodes CDR1 SGHTA and CDR2 FQGTGA. This CDR3 is CASSLRGVNYNEQFF.

The chain uses TRBV7-9 and TRBJ2-1; TCRdb proposes TRBD1, but this gene call is untestable without DNA. Germline CDR1 and CDR2: SEHNR and FQNEAQ (reference sequence). The CDR3 runs to 14 residues. CDR3 protein: CASTWGGGYNEQFF.

The gene calls are TRBV6-5 and TRBJ2-5; the D gene TCRdb calls, TRBD1, cannot be checked with no DNA. Looked up from germline, CDR1 is MNHEY and CDR2 is SVGAGI. This CDR3 is built from 13 residues. The CDR3 region is CASSYSMSRTQYF.

The rearrangement uses TRBV5-1 and TRBJ2-5. Germline V lookup: CDR1 SGHRS, CDR2 YFSETQ. There are 14 residues in the CDR3. CDR3 sequence reads: CASSLNTELGTQYF.